One sample yielded the 8 T cell receptor beta chains listed below, sequenced in a study of Ad26.COV2.S vaccination and SARS-CoV-2 variants. The treatment was: 19 received Ad26.COV2.S at low or high dose, single or two shots; about five received placebo; per-sample allocation not given. Specimen acquisition occurred on day 63 following the initial vaccine or placebo injection. Using immunoSEQ multiplex PCR, the repertoire was profiled, and TCRdb retains in-frame clones only, with some absent. This table has hundreds of thousands of clones, about 89% appearing once. The starting material was peripheral blood, obtained in a trial of Ad26.COV2.S vaccine versus placebo. These receptors all stem from a person aged 18-65 years who received the Ad26.COV2.S COVID-19 vaccine or a placebo.

The chain employs TRBV11-2 and TRBJ2-7, with 9 bases aligning to TRBD1. The V segment lost 2 bases and the J segment 2 bases; nucleotides outside the gene matches: 4. The CDR3 sequence is 15 residues long. Germline V gene data show CDR1 as SGHAT and CDR2 as FQNNGV. The CDR3 region has the DNA TGTGCCAGCAGCTTAACAGGGACAGGGACCTACGAGCAGTACTTC. Translation gives CASSLTGTGTYEQYF.

The chain uses TRBV19 and TRBJ2-7; D gene unclear. The CDR3 totals 14 residues. The V end was cut by 3 bases, the J end by 4 bases, with 13 bases between. The germline V gene has CDR1 LNHDA and CDR2 SQIVND (reference sequence). CDR3 DNA sequence: TGTGCCAGTAGTATTTTGGCAGATGGATACGAGCAGTACTTC. This codes for CASSILADGYEQYF. The full variable domain, with the rest looked up from reference TRBV19 and TRBJ2-7, is DGGITQSPKYLFRKEGQNVTLSCEQNLNHDAMYWYRQDPGQGLRLIYYSQIVNDFQKGDIAEGYSVSREKKESFPLTVTSAQKNPTAFYLCASSILADGYEQYFGPGTRLTVT.

This clone came up once. The V and J genes are TRBV21-1 and TRBJ1-1; the table's D gene call, TRBD1, was not cross checked with the DNA. TRBV21-1 is an annotated pseudogene. The CDR3 extends over 15 amino acids. The chain's CDR3 is CASRPDRAENTEAFF. CDR3 sequence (DNA): TGTGCCAGCAGACCAGACAGGGCGGAGAACACTGAAGCTTTCTTT.

The chain links TRBV19 to TRBJ2-1; 11 nucleotides match TRBD2. This CDR3 is built from 15 residues. CDR1 LNHDA and CDR2 SQIVND come from the germline V gene (reference sequence). Trimming removed 10 bases from V and 4 bases from J; junction bases left unmatched: 9. The CDR3 loop reads CATGRLAGSYNEQFF. The CDR3 bases are TGTGCCACCGGCAGACTAGCGGGATCATACAATGAGCAGTTCTTC.

The chain joins TRBV29-1 to TRBJ2-2; tentatively, D is TRBD1 (5 bases). Germline V CDR1 and CDR2: SQVTM, ANQGSEA. This CDR3 contains 15 residues. The ends were cut back, 4 bases at V and 3 bases at J, with 15 bases in the middle. The chain's CDR3 is CSVGTGGADTGELFF. The CDR3, as DNA: TGCAGCGTTGGAACGGGTGGGGCGGACACCGGGGAGCTGTTTTTT.

This clone was found a few times. A much larger clone lies a single base off, so this may be a read error. This chain uses TRBV7-8 with TRBJ1-5; D remains ambiguous. The V end was cut by 1 base, the J end by 5 bases, with 6 bases between. The CDR3 has 13 amino acids. Per germline, CDR1 SGHVS and CDR2 FQNEAQ. CDR3 residues: CASSLGQDQPQHF. CDR3 nucleotide sequence: TGTGCCAGCAGCTTAGGGCAGGATCAGCCCCAGCATTTT. The variable domain in full, with the rest retrieved from reference TRBV7-8 and TRBJ1-5, is GAGVSQSPRYKVAKRGQDVALRCDPISGHVSLFWYQQALGQGPEFLTYFQNEAQLDKSGLPSDRFFAERPEGSVSTLKIQRTQQEDSAVYLCASSLGQDQPQHFGDGTRLSIL.

The chain has TRBV11-2 and TRBJ2-5; 10 bases are shared with TRBD1. The germline V gene has CDR1 SGHAT and CDR2 FQNNGV. Trimming removed 5 bases from V and 5 bases from J; junction bases left unmatched: 5. This CDR3 comprises 14 residues. The CDR3 reads CASSLGQGLETQYF. The CDR3 nucleotides read TGTGCCAGCAGCCTGGGACAGGGGCTGGAGACCCAGTACTTC.

With regard to this clone: The sample carries other DNA sequences with the same CDR3. This chain links TRBV10-3 with TRBJ1-2; D remains ambiguous. The V gene lost 2 bases and the J gene lost 3 bases, with 4 bases spanning the gap. Per the germline V gene, CDR1 is ENHRY and CDR2 is SYGVKD. The CDR3 has 12 amino acids. CDR3 loop: CAISEGDYGYTF. DNA for the CDR3: TGTGCCATCAGTGAGGGAGACTATGGCTACACCTTC.